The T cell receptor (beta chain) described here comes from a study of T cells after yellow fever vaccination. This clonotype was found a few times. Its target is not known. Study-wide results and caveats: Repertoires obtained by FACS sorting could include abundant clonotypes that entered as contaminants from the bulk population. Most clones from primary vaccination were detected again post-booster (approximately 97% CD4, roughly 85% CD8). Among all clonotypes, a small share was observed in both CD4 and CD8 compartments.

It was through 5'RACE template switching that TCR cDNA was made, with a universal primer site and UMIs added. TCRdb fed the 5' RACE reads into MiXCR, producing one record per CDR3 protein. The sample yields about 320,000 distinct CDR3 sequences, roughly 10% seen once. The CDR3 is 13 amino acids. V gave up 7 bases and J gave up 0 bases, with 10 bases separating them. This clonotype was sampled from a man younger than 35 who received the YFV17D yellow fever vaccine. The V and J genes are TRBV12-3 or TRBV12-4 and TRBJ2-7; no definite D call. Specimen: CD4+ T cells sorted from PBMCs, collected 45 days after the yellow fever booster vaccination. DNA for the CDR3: TGTGCCAGCACCAGAGACCACTCCTACGAGCAGTACTTC. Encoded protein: CASTRDHSYEQYF.